These T cell receptor beta chains were read from a single sample in a study of blood T cells in healthy people across ages. Each CDR3 protein gets one entry after TCRdb re-called the 5' RACE reads with MiXCR. The sample yields approximately 2,000,000 distinct CDR3 sequences, 30% to 40% seen once. The sample taken for sequencing was blood. The receptors were sampled from a human donor in good health. The CDR3 runs from the conserved cysteine through the conserved F or W. A D gene is named only where the DNA matches it firmly. Clone size appears in some rows only: once, few, many, or a class for an expanded clone.

clone size | D gene | J gene | V gene | CDR3 DNA | CDR3 protein
- | - | TRBJ2-1 | TRBV3-1 | TGTGCCAGCAGCCCCTTCACCAATGAGCAGTTCTTC | CASSPFTNEQFF
once | - | TRBJ2-7 | TRBV6-5 | TGTGCCAGCAGTTACTCCCGGGACGCGGGACACTACGAGCAGTACTTC | CASSYSRDAGHYEQYF
- | - | TRBJ2-7 | TRBV2 | TGTGCCAGCAGTCCCCACCAGAACCCCTACGAGCAGTACTTC | CASSPHQNPYEQYF
few | - | TRBJ1-2 | TRBV11-2 | TGTGCCAGCAGCTCTTGCAGGGGCCGAATTAACTATGGCTACACCTTC | CASSSCRGRINYGYTF
- | TRBD2 | TRBJ2-3 | TRBV6-6 | TGTGCCAGCAGTTCCCGGGGGGGCGCGATACATACGCAGTATTTT | CASSSRGGAIHTQYF
- | - | TRBJ2-1 | TRBV9 | TGTGCCAGCAGCGTAGCGCCCGGGGGGCACAATGAGCAGTTCTTC | CASSVAPGGHNEQFF
- | TRBD1 | TRBJ1-2 | TRBV9 | TGTGCCAGCAGCCCAGAAACAGGGGGATATGGCTACACCTTC | CASSPETGGYGYTF
- | - | TRBJ2-6 | TRBV19 | TGTGCCAGTAGTATACGAGGCTCTGGGGCCAACGTCCCGACTTTC | CASSIRGSGANVPTF
- | - | TRBJ2-2 | TRBV4-3 | TGCGCCAGCAGCCAAGTAGTACTTAGCGACTACACCGGGGAGCTGTTCTTT | CASSQVVLSDYTGELFF
- | - | TRBJ2-7 | TRBV29-1 | TGCAGCGGCCTCCCGCAGGACAGTCACGAGCAGTACTTC | CSGLPQDSHEQYF
few | - | TRBJ1-1 | TRBV29-1 | TGCAGCGTTGCCCGGGGCATCATGAACACTGAAGCTTTCTTT | CSVARGIMNTEAFF
- | TRBD2 | TRBJ2-3 | TRBV28 | TGTGCCAGCAGTTCCCCCTCAATTACTAGCGGGGGGGATACGCAGTATTTT | CASSSPSITSGGDTQYF
- | TRBD1 | TRBJ2-7 | TRBV5-1 | TGCGCCAGCAGCGAAGGGACAGTTACCTACGAGCAGTACTTC | CASSEGTVTYEQYF
- | - | TRBJ1-5 | TRBV20-1 | TGCAGTGCTAGTCGCGCGCTCAACAGCCTCATCAACAAGCCCCAGCATTTT | CSASRALNSLINKPQHF
few | TRBD1 | TRBJ2-7 | TRBV7-9 | TGTGCCAGCCAGCCGACAGGGGGTACCTACGAGCAGTACTTC | CASQPTGGTYEQYF
- | - | TRBJ1-1 | TRBV5-1 | TGCGCCAGCAGCGACATAGGGAACACTGAAGCTTTCTTT | CASSDIGNTEAFF
- | - | TRBJ2-1 | TRBV5-1 | TGCGCCAGCAGTCGGGCCTTTTCCTACAATGAGCAGTTCTTC | CASSRAFSYNEQFF
- | - | TRBJ1-3 | TRBV9 | TGTGCCAGCAGCGTAGGACAGGACTCTGGAAACACCATATATTTT | CASSVGQDSGNTIYF
many | TRBD1 | TRBJ1-2 | TRBV28 | TGTGCCAGCAGGACAGGGGGGACCTATGGCTACACCTTC | CASRTGGTYGYTF
- | - | TRBJ2-2 | TRBV4-3 | TGCGCCAGCAGCCCAAGGGAAACGAACACCGGGGAGCTGTTTTTT | CASSPRETNTGELFF
many | TRBD2 | TRBJ2-1 | TRBV4-2 | TGTGCCAGCAGCCAAGTGTTCCTAGCGGGGGTTAGGGGCAATGAGCAGTTCTTC | CASSQVFLAGVRGNEQFF
- | TRBD2 | TRBJ2-1 | TRBV7-2 | TGTGCCAGCAGCATTGTAGCGGGGGGGACCTACAATGAGCAGTTCTTC | CASSIVAGGTYNEQFF
once | TRBD1 | TRBJ1-4 | TRBV4-1 | TGCGCCAGCAGCCAAGTCAGGGGGCTAGAGGAAAAACTGTTTTTT | CASSQVRGLEEKLFF
few | TRBD1 | TRBJ2-3 | TRBV10-3 | TGTGCCATCAGTGAAGGGGGACAGGGTCACCCCGGTACGCAGTATTTT | CAISEGGQGHPGTQYF
- | - | TRBJ2-7 | TRBV10-3 | TGTGCCGTCCGAAGTGGGCTCTTGTCCTACGAGCAGTACTTC | CAVRSGLLSYEQYF
- | TRBD1 | TRBJ2-4 | TRBV11-1 | TGTGCCAGCAGCCCCTCAGGGGGCTGGGGCAAAAACATTCAGTACTTC | CASSPSGGWGKNIQYF
once | - | TRBJ2-1 | TRBV5-5 | TGTGCCAGCAGCTTAGGGGGGGCGGGGCAGAGAGACAATGAGCAGTTCTTC | CASSLGGAGQRDNEQFF
few | TRBD1 | TRBJ1-1 | TRBV7-9 | TGTGCCAGCAGCTCGGACAGGGGCGGGAACATGGCTGAAGCTTTCTTT | CASSSDRGGNMAEAFF
- | TRBD2 | TRBJ2-3 | TRBV7-3 | TGTGCCAGCAGCCGGACTAGCGGGGGGGCCGGAGATACGCAGTATTTT | CASSRTSGGAGDTQYF
once | TRBD2 | TRBJ2-7 | TRBV29-1 | TGCAGCGTTGAAGAGATTAGCGGGGGGGGCAACGAGCAGTACTTC | CSVEEISGGGNEQYF
few | - | TRBJ2-3 | TRBV6-6 | TGTGCCAGCAGTTACTCGTATGCGGCTCGGAAGGATACGCAGTATTTT | CASSYSYAARKDTQYF
- | - | TRBJ1-1 | TRBV5-1 | TGCGCCAGCAGCCCCGCGACAGCGAACACTGAAGCTTTCTTT | CASSPATANTEAFF
- | TRBD2 | TRBJ2-7 | TRBV3-1 | TGTGCCAGCAGCCCCGGACTAGCGGGGGGGCAGGGCTACGAGCAGTACTTC | CASSPGLAGGQGYEQYF
- | TRBD1 | TRBJ2-1 | TRBV29-1 | TGCAGCCCCACAGGGGGGCATGAGCAGTTCTTC | CSPTGGHEQFF
few | - | TRBJ2-7 | TRBV6-6 | TGTGCCAGCAGTTACGTTTTCGCAACCGGGTTCGACTACGAGCAGTACTTC | CASSYVFATGFDYEQYF
few | TRBD1 | TRBJ1-4 | TRBV4-1 | TGCGCCAGCAGCCAAACAGGGGAGAGGGAAAAACTGTTTTTT | CASSQTGEREKLFF
- | TRBD2 | TRBJ2-1 | TRBV7-7 | TGTGCTAGCAGCTTATTAGCGGGGGCCGCACCTTACAATGAGCAGTTCTTC | CASSLLAGAAPYNEQFF
few | - | TRBJ2-5 | TRBV5-5 | TGTGCCAGCAGCTTGATCCAGCGGCAAGAGACCCAGTACTTC | CASSLIQRQETQYF
- | TRBD2 | TRBJ2-5 | TRBV7-2 | TGTGCCAGCAGCTTAGGAGGACTAGCGGGGTCCCAAGAGACCCAGTACTTC | CASSLGGLAGSQETQYF
once | TRBD1 | TRBJ2-3 | TRBV7-2 | TGTGCCAGCAGCTTAAGTTCCCTACAGGGGCCTACGCAGTATTTT | CASSLSSLQGPTQYF
once | - | TRBJ2-7 | TRBV9 | TGTGCCAGCAGCGTTGGGGGGAGCTCCTACGGGCAGTACTTC | CASSVGGSSYGQYF
few | TRBD2 | TRBJ2-1 | TRBV18 | TGTGCCAGCTCACCAGGGGGGGTCAGTGGATACAATGAGCAGTTCTTC | CASSPGGVSGYNEQFF
- | TRBD1 | TRBJ2-4 | TRBV4-1 | TGCGCCAGCAGCCAAGAAGGACAGGTATCGACCAAAAACATTCAGTACTTC | CASSQEGQVSTKNIQYF
once | TRBD2 | TRBJ2-5 | TRBV9 | TGTGCCAGCAGCGTAGACGCTAGCGGATTCCAAGAGACCCAGTACTTC | CASSVDASGFQETQYF
- | TRBD1 | TRBJ2-3 | TRBV7-8 | TGTGCCAGCAGCAACTGGGACAGGCCTGACACAGATACGCAGTATTTT | CASSNWDRPDTDTQYF
- | - | TRBJ2-3 | TRBV6-5 | TGTGCCAGCAGTTGGGCAGGGGTAGGCACAGATACGCAGTATTTT | CASSWAGVGTDTQYF
few | TRBD2 | TRBJ2-1 | TRBV6-2/TRBV6-3 | TGTGCCAGCAGTTCCCCCGCGGGGGAGTTGAATGAGCAGTTCTTC | CASSSPAGELNEQFF
- | - | TRBJ2-7 | TRBV20-1 | TGCAGTGCCGGTGTCCTTGCCCTCCCTCCCTACGAGCAGTACTTC | CSAGVLALPPYEQYF
- | - | TRBJ1-1 | TRBV5-4 | TGTGCCAGCAGATTGGGGGACCCCCTGGGGATCACTGAAGCTTTCTTT | CASRLGDPLGITEAFF
- | - | TRBJ2-7 | TRBV18 | TGTGCCAGCTCACCAAGGTTACAGGGTCTTCGATCCTACGAGCAGTACTTC | CASSPRLQGLRSYEQYF
- | - | TRBJ1-2 | TRBV7-9 | TGTGCCAGCAGCTTAGGGGCCGAACGGTACACCTTC | CASSLGAERYTF
- | - | TRBJ2-5 | TRBV5-5 | TGTGCCAGCAGCTTGCCAGCGACGGGCGTGTGGCGGTACTTC | CASSLPATGVWRYF
- | TRBD1 | TRBJ2-1 | TRBV3-1 | TGTGCCAGCAGCCAAGCAGTCAGGGGGTACAATGAGCAGTTCTTC | CASSQAVRGYNEQFF
few | - | TRBJ2-4 | TRBV4-1 | TGCGCCAGCAGCCTGGGCAGCGCCAGGGCCCGAGCCAAAAACATTCAGTACTTC | CASSLGSARARAKNIQYF